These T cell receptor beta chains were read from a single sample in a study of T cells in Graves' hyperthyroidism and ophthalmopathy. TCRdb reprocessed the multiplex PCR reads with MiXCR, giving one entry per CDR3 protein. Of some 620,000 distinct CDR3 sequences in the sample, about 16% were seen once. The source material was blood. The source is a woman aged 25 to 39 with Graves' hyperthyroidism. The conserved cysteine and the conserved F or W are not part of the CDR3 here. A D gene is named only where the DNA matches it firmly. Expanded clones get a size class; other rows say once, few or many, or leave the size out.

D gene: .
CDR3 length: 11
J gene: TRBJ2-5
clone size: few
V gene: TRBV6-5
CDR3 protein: ASSCGRGGTQY

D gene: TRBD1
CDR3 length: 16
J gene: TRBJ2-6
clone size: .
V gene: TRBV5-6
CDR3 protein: ASIWGTGPGSSANVLT

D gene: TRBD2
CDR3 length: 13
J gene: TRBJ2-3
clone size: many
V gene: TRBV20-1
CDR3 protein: SALAGSDSTDTQY

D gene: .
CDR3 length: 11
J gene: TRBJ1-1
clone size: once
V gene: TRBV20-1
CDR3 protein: SARGRLSTEAF

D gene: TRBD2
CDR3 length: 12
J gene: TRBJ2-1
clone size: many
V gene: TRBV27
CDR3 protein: ASSLTSGMGEQF

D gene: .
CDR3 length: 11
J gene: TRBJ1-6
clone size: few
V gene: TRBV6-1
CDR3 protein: ASSRGRDSPLH

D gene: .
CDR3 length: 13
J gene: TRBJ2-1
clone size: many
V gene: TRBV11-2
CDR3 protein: ASSLERPQKDEQF

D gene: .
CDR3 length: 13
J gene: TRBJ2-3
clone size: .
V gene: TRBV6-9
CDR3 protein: ASSLPSYGTDTQY

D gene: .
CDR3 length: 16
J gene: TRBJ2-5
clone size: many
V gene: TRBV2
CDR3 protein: ASSEGLSVRAPQETQY

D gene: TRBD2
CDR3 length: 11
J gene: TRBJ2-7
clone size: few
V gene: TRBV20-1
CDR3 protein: SAKSGSLVEQY

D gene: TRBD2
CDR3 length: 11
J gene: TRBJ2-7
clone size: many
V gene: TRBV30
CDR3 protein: AYSTSGNTEQY

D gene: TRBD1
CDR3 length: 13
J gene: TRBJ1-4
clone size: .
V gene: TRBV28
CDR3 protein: ASSPTGVREEKLF

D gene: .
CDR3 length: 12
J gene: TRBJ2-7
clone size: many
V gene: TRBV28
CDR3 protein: ASSSPGRLWEQY

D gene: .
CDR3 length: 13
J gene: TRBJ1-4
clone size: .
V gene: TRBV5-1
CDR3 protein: ASRPSGSSNEKLF

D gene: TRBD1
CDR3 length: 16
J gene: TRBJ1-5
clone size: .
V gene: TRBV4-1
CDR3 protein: ASSQGGPWTGGRQPQH

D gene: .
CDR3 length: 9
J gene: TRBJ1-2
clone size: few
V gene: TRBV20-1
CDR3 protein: SAKQGKGYT

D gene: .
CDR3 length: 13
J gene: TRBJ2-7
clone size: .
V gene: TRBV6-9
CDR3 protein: ASSYVETRLREQY

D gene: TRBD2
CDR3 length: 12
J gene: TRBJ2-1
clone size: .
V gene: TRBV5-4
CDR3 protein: ASSLGLAAEEQF

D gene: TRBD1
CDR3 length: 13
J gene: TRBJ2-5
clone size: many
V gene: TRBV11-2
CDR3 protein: ASSSLTGRRETQY

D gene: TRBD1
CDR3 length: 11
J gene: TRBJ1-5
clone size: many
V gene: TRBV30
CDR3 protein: AWSLQGDQPQH

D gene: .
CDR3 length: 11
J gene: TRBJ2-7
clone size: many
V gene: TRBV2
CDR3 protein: ASSEGPTGEQY